This T cell receptor beta chain was identified in a study of PD-L1 blockade in urothelial cancer. About the study: Patients arrived having already received 0 to 3 prior chemotherapy regimens.

Measured with immunoSEQ multiplex PCR; TCRdb has only the in-frame clones, and not every one. Seen here are tens of thousands of clones, roughly 86% observed once, and the top ten hold roughly a tenth. The time point was: peripheral blood 6 weeks after treatment start. The CDR3 spans 14 residues. The V segment lost 4 bases and the J segment 5 bases; nucleotides outside the gene matches: 5. CDR1 and CDR2 from the germline V gene are SGHRS and YFSETQ. The source was PBMCs, collected around atezolizumab (anti-PD-L1) treatment. The origin of this receptor is a man between 60 and 70 years old with urothelial cancer. The chain couples TRBV5-1 to TRBJ2-1; 8 bases agree with TRBD1. The CDR3 region is CASSRGQVDNEQFF. CDR3 DNA sequence: TGCGCCAGCAGCCGGGGACAGGTGGACAATGAGCAGTTCTTC.